This T cell receptor beta chain was observed in a study of T-cell memory formation after mild COVID-19. The overall study: TCR clusters mostly belonged to single donors.

This clonotype has just a few counts. Its specificity is not known. TCRdb reanalysed the 5' RACE reads using MiXCR and keeps one entry per CDR3 protein. The sample lists around 310,000 distinct CDR3 sequences; roughly an eighth were seen once. Trimming cost V 0 bases and J 4 bases; bases outside gene matches: 11. There are 17 residues in the CDR3. Whole-study results and caveats: The appearance of some responding clones in pre-infection memory suggested that cross-reactive memory joined. Contracting CD4+ clones were located mainly in CM and EM, and CD8+ clones in EMRA.

This chain connects TRBV23-1 to TRBJ2-7; 8 bases agree with TRBD1. TRBV23-1 is flagged as an ORF with uncertain function. This receptor was obtained from a man aged 18 to 29 who had mild COVID-19 (a few samples of this study predate the infection). Cell type and time point are not known. The sequenced sample consisted of PBMCs or a T cell subset sorted from them (not recorded which). CDR3 DNA: TGCGCCAGCAGTCAATCTTTAGGACAGGGAACAGCGTACGAGCAGTACTTC. Translated: CASSQSLGQGTAYEQYF.